Following are 3 T cell receptor beta chains from one sample sequenced in a study of beta chain features in type 1 diabetes. Findings and limits, study-wide: Significant though moderate, a shortening of TCRB CDR3s appeared in all four CD4+ subsets of Type 1 diabetes patients.

No antigen is known for these receptors. Sequencing targeted expressed TCRB transcripts, as all isolated RNA had been reverse transcribed. Libraries were prepared by immunoSEQ multiplex PCR; TCRdb keeps only in-frame clonotypes and omits some of them. Here the sample spans approximately 600,000 clones, approximately 13% being singletons. The sequenced sample was naive CD4+ T cells from blood. The receptor source for this set is a man aged 25-40 years with type 1 diabetes.

As regards this clone: Other DNA sequences of this sample code for an identical CDR3. The chain carries TRBV19 and TRBJ2-2; D unresolved. Per the germline V gene, CDR1 is LNHDA and CDR2 is SQIVND (reference sequence). Deletions cut 1 base from V and 0 bases from J, with 6 bases between. The CDR3 has 15 amino acids. CDR3 amino acids: CASSIGSPNTGELFF. The CDR3 DNA is TGTGCCAGTAGTATAGGGTCCCCGAACACCGGGGAGCTGTTTTTT.

This clone appeared a few times. The rearrangement uses TRBV4-2 and TRBJ2-1; no definite D call. The CDR3 is 13 amino acids. Trimming pared 3 bases from V and 4 bases from J, leaving 7 bases between. In germline, CDR1 is LGHNA, CDR2 YNFKEQ. The CDR3 loop is CASSQATYNEQFF. In nucleotides, the CDR3 is TGTGCCAGCAGCCAGGCTACTTACAATGAGCAGTTCTTC.

The V gene is TRBV15, the J gene TRBJ2-2; D is possibly TRBD1 or TRBD2 (5 bases each). Germline V gene lookup returns CDR1 LNHNV and CDR2 YYDKDF (reference sequence). Trimming pared 8 bases from V and 5 bases from J, leaving 18 bases between. The CDR3 is 15 residues long. The CDR3, as DNA: TGTGCCACCGGACCCTCAGGGAGTCGGACCGGGGAGCTGTTTTTT. Its protein product is CATGPSGSRTGELFF. Full variable domain (rest looked up from reference TRBV15 and TRBJ2-2): DAMVIQNPRYQVTQFGKPVTLSCSQTLNHNVMYWYQQKSSQAPKLLFHYYDKDFNNEADTPDNFQSRRPNTSFCFLDIRSPGLGDTAMYLCATGPSGSRTGELFFGEGSRLTVL.